A single sample is the source of the 22 T cell receptor beta chains below, sequenced in a study of blood T cell repertoires in COVID-19. Produced via immunoSEQ multiplex PCR; TCRdb's table is partial and in-frame only. Of a few hundred thousand clones in the sample, around nine tenths were seen once. The sequenced sample was peripheral blood. All receptors derive from a woman younger than 45 with COVID-19, enrolled during active disease.

The chain links TRBV29-1 to TRBJ1-2, with TRBD1 as a possible D gene (5 bases). Germline loops: CDR1 SQVTM, CDR2 ANQGSEA. The CDR3 is 15 residues long. V shed 8 bases and J shed 5 bases, with 24 bases lying between them. CDR3 DNA sequence: TGCAGCCCTCCCCTACCGCCAGGGACTGATTATGGCTACACCTTC. Its protein product is CSPPLPPGTDYGYTF.

The V and J genes are TRBV6-1 and TRBJ1-3, with 7 bases identical to TRBD1. Germline V gene data show CDR1 as MNHNS and CDR2 as SASEGT. With V trimmed by 1 base and J by 5 bases, 8 bases remained unmatched. This CDR3 is 16 amino acids long. The CDR3 DNA reads as TGTGCCAGCAGTGAAGGGCGATACAGGGGACGAAACACCATATATTTT. Protein: CASSEGRYRGRNTIYF.

V gene TRBV30 combines with J gene TRBJ2-1; 11 bases are shared with TRBD2. Germline V gene lookup returns CDR1 GTSNPN and CDR2 SVGIG (reference sequence). The V and J ends lost 5 bases and 2 bases, in that order; junction bases with no gene match: 5. This CDR3 has 15 amino acids. CDR3 DNA sequence: TGTGCCTGGTCTACTAGCGGGGGAACCTACAATGAGCAGTTCTTC. It translates to CAWSTSGGTYNEQFF.

The rearrangement uses TRBV28 and TRBJ1-1, with D uncertain. The germline CDR1 and CDR2 sequences are MDHEN and SYDVKM. The V and J ends lost 6 bases and 12 bases respectively, with 17 bases between them. This CDR3 is 12 amino acids long. In nucleotides, the CDR3 is TGTGCCAGCAGCTACAGCTTCCGCGGGACTTTCTTT. Translating it yields CASSYSFRGTFF.

This clone is a singleton in its sample. V and J are TRBV4-1 and TRBJ2-3; 9 nucleotides line up with TRBD2. The length of the CDR3 is 20 residues. CDR1 MGHRA and CDR2 YSYEKL come from the germline V gene. After removal of 0 bases from V and 0 bases from J, the junction contained 13 bases not matched to a gene. This CDR3 reads CASSQDNAGGFLSSTDTQYF. The CDR3 nucleotides read TGCGCCAGCAGCCAAGATAACGCGGGGGGGTTCCTCTCTAGCACAGATACGCAGTATTTT.

This clone appeared a single time. V gene TRBV18 combines with J gene TRBJ1-2, with D possibly being TRBD1 (5 bases). The CDR3 is made up of 13 amino acids. Trimming left V 0 bases short and J 6 bases short, with 8 bases between. The V gene's germline CDR1 is KGHSH and CDR2 LQKENI. CDR3 DNA: TGTGCCAGCTCACCACCGGAGGGGAATGGCTACACCTTC. Protein product: CASSPPEGNGYTF.

The chain recombines TRBV10-3 with TRBJ1-2, with D unclear. Between the trimmed V and J ends, which lost 2 bases and 5 bases, there was a span of 6 bases. The CDR3 length is 12 residues. Germline V gene lookup returns CDR1 ENHRY and CDR2 SYGVKD. Written as DNA, the CDR3 is TGTGCCATCAGTGAGGTAGATTATGGCTACACCTTC. Its translation is CAISEVDYGYTF.

V is TRBV28 and J is TRBJ2-5, with 12 bases fitting TRBD2. The CDR3 runs to 15 residues. V shed 5 bases, J shed 4 bases, and the junction held 5 bases outside the gene matches. From germline, CDR1 is MDHEN and CDR2 SYDVKM. CDR3 amino acids: CASSPGLAGTETQYF. The CDR3 DNA is TGTGCCAGCAGTCCCGGACTAGCGGGGACAGAGACCCAGTACTTC.

This clone showed up just a few times. V and J are TRBV6-5 and TRBJ2-7, with 9 bases fitting TRBD2. CDR1 and CDR2 (germline): MNHEY, SVGAGI. V shed 0 bases and J 3 bases; nucleotides not matched to a gene: 3. The CDR3 consists of 15 residues. CDR3 nucleotide sequence: TGTGCCAGCAGTTACTCCGCGGGGGGGATCTACGAGCAGTACTTC. Translated: CASSYSAGGIYEQYF.

This clone was detected only once. The J gene is TRBJ2-7, the V gene TRBV27; 9 bases are shared with TRBD2. This CDR3 is 15 amino acids long. Per the germline V gene, CDR1 is MNHEY and CDR2 is SMNVEV (reference sequence). V was pared by 2 bases and J by 4 bases, with 6 bases of the junction left unmatched. The CDR3 DNA is TGTGCCAGCAGTTTAGTGCGGGGGGGCGGGTACGAGCAGTACTTC. Residues: CASSLVRGGGYEQYF.

In its sample, this clone was seen once. The chain combines TRBV6-5 with TRBJ1-2; D is possibly TRBD1 (6 bases). Germline loops: CDR1 MNHEY, CDR2 SVGAGI. Trimming cost V 6 bases and J 5 bases, with 19 bases left between them. The CDR3 spans 15 residues. The DNA for the CDR3 is TGTGCCAGCAGCGATCACCCGGGACAATTATATGGCTACACCTTC. As protein: CASSDHPGQLYGYTF.

About this clone itself: Relative to the germline gene, one junction end is altered; a read error may explain this. The V call is TRBV7-9, the J call TRBJ2-5; TRBD2 matches at 12 bases. Germline V gene sequence: CDR1 SEHNR, CDR2 FQNEAQ (reference sequence). The CDR3 sequence is 18 residues long. CDR3 amino acids: CATSLGLTSGGTQETQYF. CDR3 in DNA: TGTGCCACCAGCTTGGGGCTTACTAGCGGGGGGACCCAAGAGACCCAGTACTTC.

The J gene is TRBJ2-3, the V gene TRBV11-3; TRBD2 matches 10 bases. This CDR3 is built from 16 residues. The germline gives CDR1 SGHNT, CDR2 YENEEA. V trimming: 4 bases; J trimming: 1 base; junction bases outside the gene matches: 5. The CDR3 spells CASSSSAGGGTDTQYF. In nucleotides, the CDR3 is TGTGCCAGCAGCTCCTCAGCGGGGGGGGGCACAGATACGCAGTATTTT.

The table lists this clone with a few counts. V gene TRBV5-4 combines with J gene TRBJ2-7; D may be TRBD2 (6 bases). The CDR3 has 15 amino acids. Between the trimmed V and J ends, which lost 0 bases and 5 bases, there was a span of 15 bases. Germline-derived CDR1 and CDR2 are SGHNT and YYREEE (reference sequence). Here the CDR3 reads CASSLAGRQGHEQYF. The DNA for the CDR3 is TGTGCCAGCAGCTTGGCGGGGAGGCAGGGCCACGAGCAGTACTTC.

The chain carries TRBV7-8 and TRBJ1-2; tentative D call: TRBD1 (5 bases). The CDR3 is 13 amino acids. V gave up 6 bases and J gave up 4 bases, with 12 bases separating them. Germline CDR1 and CDR2: SGHVS and FQNEAQ. The CDR3 spells CASRRGSVYGYTF. Here the CDR3 DNA reads TGTGCCAGCAGAAGGGGTTCGGTCTATGGCTACACCTTC.

The rearrangement links TRBV20-1 to TRBJ2-5; D gene ambiguous. Germline-derived CDR1 and CDR2 are DFQATT and SNEGSKA (reference sequence). The CDR3 runs 11 residues. The V and J ends lost 6 bases and 6 bases respectively, with 11 bases between them. CDR3 coding DNA: TGCAGTGCCGCCTCTACTCAGACCCAGTACTTC. This sequence encodes CSAASTQTQYF.

The V call is TRBV12-5, the J call TRBJ2-1, with D perhaps TRBD2 (5 bases). Trimming removed 5 bases at V and 10 bases at J, with 30 bases between. Germline V gene data show CDR1 as LGHNT and CDR2 as FRNRAP. CDR3 length: 18 amino acids. CDR3 protein: CASGPTPINSDYLGEQFF. The CDR3 nucleotides are TGTGCTAGTGGTCCAACCCCCATTAATAGCGATTACCTCGGGGAGCAGTTCTTC.

CDR3 region: CASRTGYEKLFF. As DNA, the CDR3 is TGTGCCAGCAGGACAGGGTACGAAAAACTGTTTTTT. This chain uses TRBV6-5 with TRBJ1-4, with 7 nucleotides matching TRBD1. The CDR3 contains 12 residues. Germline assignment: CDR1 MNHEY and CDR2 SVGAGI. Trimming at V came to 6 bases and at J to 8 bases, leaving 3 bases not matched to a gene.

The chain employs TRBV27 and TRBJ2-7; the D is unclear. The CDR3 spans 13 residues. CDR1 is MNHEY and CDR2 is SMNVEV in the germline V gene (reference sequence). V was clipped by 9 bases and J by 2 bases, with 14 bases between them. In nucleotides, the CDR3 is TGTGCCAGTGCTGGCTGGGCCCCCTACGAGCAGTACTTC. This codes for CASAGWAPYEQYF.

The rearrangement joins TRBV7-9 to TRBJ2-3, with 10 positions matching TRBD1. The CDR3 covers 18 residues. V trimming: 0 bases; J trimming: 2 bases; junction bases outside the gene matches: 8. Germline V CDR1 and CDR2: SEHNR, FQNEAQ (reference sequence). The CDR3 sequence is CASSLATGGTGVTDTQYF. CDR3 DNA: TGTGCCAGCAGCTTAGCCACGGGAGGGACAGGGGTCACAGATACGCAGTATTTT.

This rearrangement joins TRBV4-2 to TRBJ2-7, with D possibly TRBD1 on 5 matching bases. This CDR3 is built from 16 residues. V lost 0 bases and J lost 1, with 13 bases in between. Germline V gene sequence: CDR1 LGHNA, CDR2 YNFKEQ. CDR3 coding DNA: TGTGCCAGCAGCCAAGAAAGGGGCGGAGAGTCCTACGAGCAGTACTTC. This translates into CASSQERGGESYEQYF.

The rearrangement uses TRBV6-5 and TRBJ1-1; D is ambiguous. The CDR3 is 13 amino acids. V was clipped by 10 bases and J by 0 bases, with 12 bases between them. Germline CDR1 reads MNHEY; CDR2 reads SVGAGI. CDR3 sequence: CATKPPMNTEAFF. The CDR3 nucleotides read TGTGCCACTAAACCTCCCATGAACACTGAAGCTTTCTTT.